Given below is one TCR beta chain in context. The same CDR3 is also encoded by other DNA sequences in this sample. Germline CDR1 reads MDHEN; CDR2 reads SYDVKM. This CDR3 is built from 14 residues. With 3 bases clipped from V and 1 base from J, the junction kept 3 bases outside the gene matches. The data originate from a study of shared T cell receptors in the human thymus. Assay: immunoSEQ multiplex PCR; the TCRdb copy retains only in-frame clones and omits some. The table records hundreds of thousands of clones, approximately 89% of them present only once. A further study also used this sample, focusing on human thymus T cells. That paper adds: The source of the thymus tissue was resections taken during corrective heart surgery.

V gene TRBV28 combines with J gene TRBJ2-7; 7 nucleotides match TRBD1. The sample comprised thymocytes. This receptor was identified in a boy in the first two years of life with a congenital heart defect. The CDR3 sequence: CASSLGRGSYEQYF. CDR3 DNA: TGTGCCAGCAGTTTGGGCAGGGGGTCCTACGAGCAGTACTTC. Looking up the rest from reference TRBV28 and TRBJ2-7 gives the full variable domain: DVKVTQSSRYLVKRTGEKVFLECVQDMDHENMFWYRQDPGLGLRLIYFSYDVKMKEKGDIPEGYSVSREKKERFSLILESASTNQTSMYLCASSLGRGSYEQYFGPGTRLTVT.